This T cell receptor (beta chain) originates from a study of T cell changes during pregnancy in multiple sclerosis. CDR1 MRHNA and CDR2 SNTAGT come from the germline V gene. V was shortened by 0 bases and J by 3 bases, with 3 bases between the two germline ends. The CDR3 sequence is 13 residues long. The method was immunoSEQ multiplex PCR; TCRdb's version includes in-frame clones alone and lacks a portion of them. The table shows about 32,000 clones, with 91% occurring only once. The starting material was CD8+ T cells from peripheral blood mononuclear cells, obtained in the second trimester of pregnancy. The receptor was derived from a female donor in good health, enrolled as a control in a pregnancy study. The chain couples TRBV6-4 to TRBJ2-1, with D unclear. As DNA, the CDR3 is TGTGCCAGCAGTGACTCGAGCTACAATGAGCAGTTCTTC. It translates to CASSDSSYNEQFF.